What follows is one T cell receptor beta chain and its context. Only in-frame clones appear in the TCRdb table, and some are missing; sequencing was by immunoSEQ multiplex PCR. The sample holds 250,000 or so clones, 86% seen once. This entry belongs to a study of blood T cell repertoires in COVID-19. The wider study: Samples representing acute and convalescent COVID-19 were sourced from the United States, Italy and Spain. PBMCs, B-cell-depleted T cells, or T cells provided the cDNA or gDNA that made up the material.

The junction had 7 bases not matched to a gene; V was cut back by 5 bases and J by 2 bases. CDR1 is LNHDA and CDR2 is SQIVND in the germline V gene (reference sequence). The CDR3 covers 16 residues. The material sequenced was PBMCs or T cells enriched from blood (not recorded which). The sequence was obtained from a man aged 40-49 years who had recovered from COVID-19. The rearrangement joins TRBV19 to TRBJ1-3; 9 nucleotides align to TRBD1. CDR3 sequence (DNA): TGTGCCAGTAGTTCCGGGACAGGGCCGACTGGAAACACCATATATTTT. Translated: CASSSGTGPTGNTIYF.